This entry lists 25 T cell receptor beta chains sequenced from one sample in a study of blood T cell repertoires in COVID-19. Produced via immunoSEQ multiplex PCR; TCRdb's table is partial and in-frame only. The data contain about 270,000 clones, 83% of them singletons. The sequenced material came from peripheral blood. These receptor sequences come from a woman between 50 and 59 years old who had recovered from COVID-19.

The chain has TRBV28 and TRBJ2-1, with TRBD2 as a possible D gene (6 bases). V lost 4 bases and J lost 5, with 15 bases in between. This CDR3 has 15 residues. Germline CDR1 and CDR2: MDHEN and SYDVKM. In DNA form, the CDR3 reads TGTGCCAGCAGTTCGTCGGGGGACGGAGACAATGAGCAGTTCTTC. This codes for CASSSSGDGDNEQFF.

This clone showed up just once. The rearrangement links TRBV18 to TRBJ1-2, with a possible D match to TRBD1 (5 bases). Trimming stripped 0 bases from V and 0 bases from J, with 8 bases between. CDR3 length: 15 residues. Per germline, CDR1 KGHSH and CDR2 LQKENI. The CDR3 DNA sequence: TGTGCCAGCTCACCACCCGGGGGAACTAACTATGGCTACACCTTC. It is translated as CASSPPGGTNYGYTF.

Only one count was recorded for this clone. The genes are TRBV5-1 and TRBJ2-5; D possibly corresponds to TRBD2 (6 bases). The CDR3 is 13 amino acids. Trimming took 4 bases from V and 1 from J, leaving 8 bases between them. Looked up from germline, CDR1 is SGHRS and CDR2 is YFSETQ. The CDR3 protein is CASSAGFQETQYF. In nucleotides, the CDR3 is TGCGCCAGCAGCGCGGGATTCCAAGAGACCCAGTACTTC. Drawing the rest from reference TRBV5-1 and TRBJ2-5, the complete variable domain is KAGVTQTPRYLIKTRGQQVTLSCSPISGHRSVSWYQQTPGQGLQFLFEYFSETQRNKGNFPGRFSGRQFSNSRSEMNVSTLELGDSALYLCASSAGFQETQYFGPGTRLLVL.

The chain combines TRBV18 with TRBJ1-5, with D hard to call. CDR1 is KGHSH and CDR2 is LQKENI in the germline V gene. This CDR3 region has 13 residues. Between the trimmed V and J ends, which lost 2 bases and 7 bases, there was a span of 9 bases. The CDR3 is CASSPSGEQPQHF. CDR3 coding DNA: TGTGCCAGCTCACCATCCGGGGAACAGCCCCAGCATTTT. Together with reference TRBV18 and TRBJ1-5, the CDR3 gives the full variable domain: NAGVMQNPRHLVRRRGQEARLRCSPMKGHSHVYWYRQLPEEGLKFMVYLQKENIIDESGMPKERFSAEFPKEGPSILRIQQVVRGDSAAYFCASSPSGEQPQHFGDGTRLSIL.

The rearrangement links TRBV2 to TRBJ2-5, with 8 positions matching TRBD2. Losses at the gene ends were 7 bases for V and 2 bases for J; bases not matched to a gene: 9. The CDR3 covers 15 residues. Germline V gene lookup returns CDR1 SNHLY and CDR2 FYNNEI. The CDR3 spells CASTPGGGGQETQYF. For the CDR3, the DNA is TGTGCCAGCACCCCCGGCGGCGGGGGGCAAGAGACCCAGTACTTC. The full variable domain, rest sourced from reference TRBV2 and TRBJ2-5, is EPEVTQTPSHQVTQMGQEVILRCVPISNHLYFYWYRQILGQKVEFLVSFYNNEISEKSEIFDDQFSVERPDGSNFTLKIRSTKLEDSAMYFCASTPGGGGQETQYFGPGTRLLVL.

The chain has TRBV4-3 and TRBJ2-7; D may be TRBD2 (7 bases). CDR1 is LGHNA and CDR2 is YSLEER in the germline V gene. The CDR3 length is 14 residues. Trimming removed 1 base from V and 4 bases from J, with 11 bases in between. The CDR3 region has the DNA TGCGCCAGCAGCCAAGTTAGGGGGGGATACGAGCAGTACTTC. Protein sequence: CASSQVRGGYEQYF.

The chain combines TRBV7-3 with TRBJ2-7; 7 nucleotides align to TRBD1. V gave up 5 bases and J gave up 2 bases; unmatched junction bases: 9. This CDR3 spans 15 amino acids. Germline V gene lookup returns CDR1 SGHTA and CDR2 FQGTGA. The CDR3 loop reads CASSLRQGAPYEQYF. CDR3 bases: TGTGCCAGCAGCCTCCGACAGGGCGCACCCTACGAGCAGTACTTC.

J is TRBJ1-1 and V is TRBV10-3; D unresolved. Per germline, CDR1 ENHRY and CDR2 SYGVKD. The CDR3 length is 13 residues. V was clipped by 3 bases and J by 1 base, with 6 bases between them. The CDR3: CAISDMANTEAFF. CDR3 coding DNA: TGTGCCATCAGTGATATGGCGAACACTGAAGCTTTCTTT.

In this sample, this clone turned up once. The chain is built from TRBV4-3 and TRBJ1-4; 11 nucleotides align to TRBD1. V was clipped by 4 bases and J by 8 bases; unmatched bases: 12. There are 17 residues in the CDR3. CDR1 and CDR2 from the germline V gene are LGHNA and YSLEER. CDR3 bases: TGCGCCAGCAGCCCGGCTGGACAGGGGGCGAGGGAAGAAAAACTGTTTTTT. It encodes CASSPAGQGAREEKLFF.

In its sample, this clone was seen a few times. V and J are TRBV27 and TRBJ1-4; D remains unclear. V lost 3 bases and J 8 bases, leaving 10 bases between the germline ends. Germline assignment: CDR1 MNHEY and CDR2 SMNVEV (reference sequence). The CDR3 has 13 residues. Here the CDR3 reads CASSLGVREKLFF. Written as DNA, the CDR3 is TGTGCCAGCAGTTTGGGCGTAAGGGAAAAACTGTTTTTT.

The V gene is TRBV4-1, the J gene TRBJ2-3; TRBD2 aligns across 8 bases. Trimming removed 8 bases from V and 6 bases from J; junction bases left unmatched: 7. CDR3 length equals 13 residues. CDR1 and CDR2 from the germline V gene are MGHRA and YSYEKL. CDR3 region: CASGGLDSDTQYF. CDR3 in DNA: TGCGCCAGCGGGGGACTAGATTCCGATACGCAGTATTTT.

This clone was seen once. The gene calls are TRBV27 and TRBJ2-3; 12 bases agree with TRBD2. The CDR3 runs to 18 residues. Germline CDR1 reads MNHEY; CDR2 reads SMNVEV (reference sequence). V trimming: 0 bases; J trimming: 3 bases; junction bases outside the gene matches: 7. This chain's CDR3 is CASSLSTLAGGKTDTQYF. The CDR3, as DNA: TGTGCCAGCAGTTTATCGACTCTAGCGGGAGGGAAGACAGATACGCAGTATTTT.

The chain links TRBV28 to TRBJ1-1; D might be TRBD1 (5 bases). Per the germline V gene, CDR1 is MDHEN and CDR2 is SYDVKM. Trimming removed 4 bases at V and 5 bases at J, with 14 bases between. This CDR3 is 14 amino acids long. In nucleotides, the CDR3 is TGTGCCAGCAGTTCCCCAGGGCGGCGGACTGAAGCTTTCTTT. Translation: CASSSPGRRTEAFF.

The chain employs TRBV2 and TRBJ2-3; TRBD2 matches at 13 bases. V was pared by 8 bases and J by 2 bases, with 7 bases of the junction left unmatched. This CDR3 region has 16 residues. Germline V lookup: CDR1 SNHLY, CDR2 FYNNEI. The chain's CDR3 is CASAGTSGTPTDTQYF. CDR3 coding DNA: TGTGCCAGCGCCGGGACTAGCGGGACCCCCACAGATACGCAGTATTTT. Combining the CDR3 with reference TRBV2 and TRBJ2-3 gives the whole variable domain EPEVTQTPSHQVTQMGQEVILRCVPISNHLYFYWYRQILGQKVEFLVSFYNNEISEKSEIFDDQFSVERPDGSNFTLKIRSTKLEDSAMYFCASAGTSGTPTDTQYFGPGTRLTVL.

CDR3 sequence (DNA): TGTGCCAGCGGGACAGGGGTCTTTGGGGCCAACGTCCTGACTTTC. Translating gives CASGTGVFGANVLTF. The V gene is TRBV6-5, the J gene TRBJ2-6; 10 bases match TRBD1. V gave up 8 bases and J gave up 3 bases; unmatched junction bases: 4. CDR3 length equals 15 residues. CDR1 is MNHEY and CDR2 is SVGAGI in the germline V gene.

V is TRBV6-5 and J is TRBJ1-1, with TRBD1 matching 7 bases. The CDR3 runs 14 residues. The V and J ends lost 4 bases and 1 base, in that order; junction bases with no gene match: 3. Germline CDR1 and CDR2: MNHEY and SVGAGI. CDR3: CASSSGTENTEAFF. As DNA, the CDR3 is TGTGCCAGCAGTTCCGGGACAGAGAACACTGAAGCTTTCTTT.

The V gene is TRBV18, the J gene TRBJ2-1; no reliable D call. The V end was cut by 4 bases, the J end by 0 bases, with 13 bases between. This CDR3 contains 16 residues. Germline V gene lookup returns CDR1 KGHSH and CDR2 LQKENI. The chain's CDR3 is CASSLSLLSSYNEQFF. In nucleotides, the CDR3 is TGTGCCAGCTCACTGAGTTTACTAAGCTCCTACAATGAGCAGTTCTTC.

This clone was seen more than once but under ten times. This chain uses TRBV5-6 with TRBJ1-4; 7 bases fit TRBD1. From germline, CDR1 is SGHDT and CDR2 YYEEEE. The CDR3 contains 14 residues. V was pared by 4 bases and J by 4 bases, with 4 bases of the junction left unmatched. This CDR3 is CASSLGQLNEKLFF. CDR3 coding DNA: TGTGCCAGCAGCCTGGGACAGCTTAATGAAAAACTGTTTTTT.

The chain links TRBV7-8 to TRBJ2-5; D gene unclear. This CDR3 spans 14 amino acids. V was shortened by 5 bases and J by 3 bases, with 13 bases between the two germline ends. Germline V gene data show CDR1 as SGHVS and CDR2 as FQNEAQ. The CDR3 DNA reads as TGTGCCAGCAGCCCACTTGCTACGGAAGAGACCCAGTACTTC. Translation: CASSPLATEETQYF. Filled out from reference TRBV7-8 and TRBJ2-5, the complete variable domain reads GAGVSQSPRYKVAKRGQDVALRCDPISGHVSLFWYQQALGQGPEFLTYFQNEAQLDKSGLPSDRFFAERPEGSVSTLKIQRTQQEDSAVYLCASSPLATEETQYFGPGTRLLVL.

This clone was observed a single time. V usage is TRBV18 and J usage is TRBJ2-3; 7 positions match TRBD1. Germline CDR1 is KGHSH and CDR2 is LQKENI. This CDR3 is 14 amino acids long. J gave up 7 bases and V 6 bases, and 10 bases lay outside the gene matches. The CDR3 region has the DNA TGTGCCAGCTCCGGGGACAGCCGAACCAATACGCAGTATTTT. Translating it yields CASSGDSRTNTQYF.

This clone was recorded once. The CDR3 region has the DNA TGCGCCAGCAGCTCGGATCGGGTTGGTGAGCAGTTCTTC. As protein: CASSSDRVGEQFF. This chain uses TRBV5-1 with TRBJ2-1; D is unresolved. The CDR3 spans 13 residues. The germline CDR1 and CDR2 sequences are SGHRS and YFSETQ. V lost 3 bases, J lost 9 bases, and 13 bases lay in between.

V usage is TRBV11-3 and J usage is TRBJ1-1; the D gene is possibly TRBD1 (6 bases). The ends were cut back, 4 bases at V and 0 bases at J, with 9 bases in the middle. The CDR3 covers 14 residues. The V gene's germline CDR1 is SGHNT and CDR2 YENEEA. In DNA form, the CDR3 reads TGTGCCAGCAGCTCGGACAGTCTGAACACTGAAGCTTTCTTT. Protein: CASSSDSLNTEAFF.

The chain joins TRBV21-1 to TRBJ2-1; no DNA check was done on the table's D call, TRBD2. TRBV21-1 is a recognized pseudogene. This CDR3 has 12 residues. CDR3 loop: CASSRHLWSPVF. Here the CDR3 DNA reads TGTGCCAGCAGCCGCCACCTCTGGAGCCCGGTCTTC.

The rearrangement uses TRBV18 and TRBJ2-1; D is possibly TRBD2 (6 bases). The CDR3 totals 13 residues. V shed 3 bases and J shed 9 bases, with 12 bases lying between them. CDR1 and CDR2 from the germline V gene are KGHSH and LQKENI. CDR3 residues: CASSPYRGTEQFF. In nucleotides, the CDR3 is TGTGCCAGCTCACCTTACCGGGGGACTGAGCAGTTCTTC.

The CDR3 DNA is TGTGCCAGCAGTTCCATGTTCGATGCTAGCCTCTACAATGAGCAGTTCTTC. This gives the protein CASSSMFDASLYNEQFF. The rearrangement joins TRBV27 to TRBJ2-1; weak D call: TRBD2 (5 bases). V dropped 4 bases and J dropped 3 bases, with 19 bases sitting between them. Per germline, CDR1 MNHEY and CDR2 SMNVEV (reference sequence). The length of the CDR3 is 17 residues.